A single sample is the source of the 6 T cell receptor beta chains below, sequenced in a study of blood T cells in healthy people across ages. With a J-beta primer mix and a sample-barcoded 5' primer, a second PCR ran about 7 to 11 cycles. MiXCR was run by TCRdb on the 5' RACE reads, yielding one entry per CDR3 protein. The table lists some 760,000 distinct CDR3 sequences, approximately 25% of them singletons. These same records also appear under a second study, on T cells of mothers and their children.

The material sequenced was blood. The receptors here all came from a boy aged 5-17 years in good health.

This clonotype was counted at least ten times. V gene TRBV5-1 combines with J gene TRBJ2-5; 11 bases line up with TRBD1. CDR1 is SGHRS, CDR2 YFSETQ, per germline. The CDR3 has 19 residues. Losses at the gene ends were 4 bases for V and 1 base for J; bases not matched to a gene: 15. The DNA for the CDR3 is TGCGCCAGCAGCCCTAAGGGACAGGGGGTGACAAGAAGCCAAGAGACCCAGTACTTC. Encoded protein: CASSPKGQGVTRSQETQYF.

The rearrangement uses TRBV6-2 or TRBV6-3 and TRBJ2-5; D might be TRBD1 or TRBD2, each matching 5 bases. This CDR3 has 18 residues. Germline V gives CDR1 MNHEY, CDR2 SVGEGT. V shed 7 bases and J shed 2 bases, with 26 bases lying between them. CDR3 bases: TGTGCCAGCACCTACCGGATAGGGGACGAGGACTTACAAGAGACCCAGTACTTC. It translates to CASTYRIGDEDLQETQYF.

This clonotype was recorded a few times. V usage is TRBV7-6 and J usage is TRBJ2-3, with 8 bases lining up with TRBD1. CDR1 SGHVS and CDR2 FNYEAQ come from the germline V gene. This CDR3 is built from 16 residues. The ends lost 5 bases at V and 0 bases at J; junction bases unmatched: 7. The CDR3 here is CASSTGQGSSTDTQYF. The DNA for the CDR3 is TGTGCCAGCAGCACAGGACAGGGATCTAGCACAGATACGCAGTATTTT.

This chain uses TRBV7-9 with TRBJ2-3, with 14 bases aligning to TRBD2. The CDR3 spans 19 residues. From germline, CDR1 is SEHNR and CDR2 FQNEAQ (reference sequence). Trimming removed 5 bases from V and 4 bases from J; junction bases left unmatched: 14. The DNA of the CDR3 is TGTGCCAGCAGCCCACGACTAGCGGGAGGGCCCTTGTCCCCAGATACGCAGTATTTT. It yields the protein CASSPRLAGGPLSPDTQYF. The full variable domain, rest sourced from reference TRBV7-9 and TRBJ2-3, is DTGVSQNPRHKITKRGQNVTFRCDPISEHNRLYWYRQTLGQGPEFLTYFQNEAQLEKSRLLSDRFSAERPKGSFSTLEIQRTEQGDSAMYLCASSPRLAGGPLSPDTQYFGPGTRLTVL.

A word on this clonotype: Relative to the germline gene, one junction end is altered; a read error may explain this. This sequence joins TRBV4-3 and TRBJ2-5; D possibly matches TRBD1 or TRBD2 (5 bases each). The germline V gene encodes CDR1 LGHNA and CDR2 YSLEER. The CDR3 runs 15 residues. Written as DNA, the CDR3 is TGCGCCAGCAGCCAAGATGGTGGGGGTATCGAGACCCAGCACTTC. This translates into CASSQDGGGIETQHF.

A few counts support this clonotype. V usage is TRBV12-5 and J usage is TRBJ2-5, with 8 bases fitting TRBD2. With the DNA end fitting TRBJ2-1 better, the J assignment may be wrong. CDR1 is LGHNT, CDR2 FRNRAP, per germline. This CDR3 contains 17 residues. CDR3 residues: CASGLVSGGDRYNEQFF. The CDR3 coding sequence is TGTGCTAGTGGTTTGGTATCGGGGGGGGACCGTTACAATGAGCAGTTCTTC.